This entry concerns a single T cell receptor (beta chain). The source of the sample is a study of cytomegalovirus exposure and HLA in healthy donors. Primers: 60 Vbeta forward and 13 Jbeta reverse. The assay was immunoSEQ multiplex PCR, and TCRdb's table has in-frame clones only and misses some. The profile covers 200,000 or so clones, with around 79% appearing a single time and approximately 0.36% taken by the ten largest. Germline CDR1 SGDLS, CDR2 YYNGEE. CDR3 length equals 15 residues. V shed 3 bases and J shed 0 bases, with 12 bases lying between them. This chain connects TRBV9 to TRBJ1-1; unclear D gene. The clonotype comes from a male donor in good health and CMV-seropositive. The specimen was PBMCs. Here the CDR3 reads CASSASYHMNTEAFF. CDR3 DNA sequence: TGTGCCAGCAGCGCCTCGTATCACATGAACACTGAAGCTTTCTTT.